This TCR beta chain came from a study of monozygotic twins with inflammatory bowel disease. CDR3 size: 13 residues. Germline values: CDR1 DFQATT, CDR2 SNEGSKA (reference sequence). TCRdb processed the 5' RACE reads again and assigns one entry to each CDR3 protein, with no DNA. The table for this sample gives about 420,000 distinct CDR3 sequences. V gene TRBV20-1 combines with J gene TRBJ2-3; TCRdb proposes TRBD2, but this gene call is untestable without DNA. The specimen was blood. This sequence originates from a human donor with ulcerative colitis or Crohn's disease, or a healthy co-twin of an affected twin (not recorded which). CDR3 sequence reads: CSASGGAADTQYF.